This passage covers 13 T cell receptor beta chains from one sample sequenced in a study of blood T cell repertoires in COVID-19. The assay was immunoSEQ multiplex PCR, and TCRdb's table has in-frame clones only and misses some. The sample has approximately 150,000 clones, about 87% seen once. The specimen sequenced was peripheral blood. These receptors were collected from a woman aged 50 to 60 with acute or convalescent COVID-19.

V gene TRBV19 combines with J gene TRBJ1-2, with D unresolved. The CDR3 has 14 amino acids. CDR1 and CDR2 (germline): LNHDA, SQIVND (reference sequence). Trimming stripped 1 base from V and 4 bases from J, with 10 bases between. The CDR3 DNA follows: TGTGCCAGTAGTATAGGGTATACGGGCTATGGCTACACCTTC. Encoded protein: CASSIGYTGYGYTF.

This sequence joins TRBV27 and TRBJ2-5; TRBD1 is a possible D gene (5 bases). The CDR3 consists of 15 residues. Trimming removed 6 bases from V and 1 base from J, with 15 bases in between. CDR1 is MNHEY and CDR2 is SMNVEV in the germline V gene (reference sequence). The CDR3 DNA sequence: TGTGCCAGCAGCCCGATGACAGCGATCCAAGAGACCCAGTACTTC. Translation: CASSPMTAIQETQYF.

The chain uses TRBV7-9 and TRBJ1-2; 9 bases line up with TRBD1. Germline V gene lookup returns CDR1 SEHNR and CDR2 FQNEAQ (reference sequence). V was clipped by 4 bases and J by 4 bases; unmatched bases: 7. The CDR3 extends over 15 amino acids. CDR3 loop: CASSSPLDRGYGYTF. The CDR3 nucleotides read TGTGCCAGCAGCTCTCCCTTGGACAGGGGCTATGGCTACACCTTC.

The V call is TRBV3-1 (or the pseudogene TRBV3-2), the J call TRBJ1-1, with 8 bases fitting TRBD1. Germline assignment: CDR1 LGHDT and CDR2 YNNKEL (reference sequence). This CDR3 comprises 15 residues. Trimming cost V 0 bases and J 4 bases; bases outside gene matches: 4. The CDR3 region is CASSQDGQGVTEAFF. The CDR3 region has the DNA TGTGCCAGCAGCCAAGACGGACAGGGCGTCACTGAAGCTTTCTTT.

The chain couples TRBV19 to TRBJ2-6; 7 nucleotides agree with TRBD1. The V gene's germline CDR1 is LNHDA and CDR2 SQIVND (reference sequence). This CDR3 is 18 amino acids long. V shed 2 bases and J 0 bases; nucleotides not matched to a gene: 7. Written as DNA, the CDR3 is TGTGCCAGTAGTATAACCGGGACAGTCAACTCTGGGGCCAACGTCCTGACTTTC. Its protein is CASSITGTVNSGANVLTF.

This clone was found once. V usage is TRBV4-1 and J usage is TRBJ1-1; 10 bases are a match to TRBD1. This CDR3 region has 17 residues. V gave up 0 bases and J gave up 4 bases; unmatched junction bases: 8. Germline CDR1 MGHRA, CDR2 YSYEKL. This CDR3 reads CASSQEFYGQGGTEAFF. The CDR3 DNA reads TGCGCCAGCAGCCAAGAATTTTACGGACAGGGGGGCACTGAAGCTTTCTTT.

This chain uses TRBV6-5 with TRBJ1-1; maybe TRBD1 (6 bases). Per germline, CDR1 MNHEY and CDR2 SVGAGI. The CDR3 runs to 14 residues. V shed 4 bases and J shed 1 base, with 10 bases lying between them. In nucleotides, the CDR3 is TGTGCCAGCAGTTTACAGGGTCCGAACACTGAAGCTTTCTTT. It encodes CASSLQGPNTEAFF.

This clone came up once. V is TRBV18 and J is TRBJ2-1, with TRBD2 matching 8 bases. The CDR3 runs 16 residues. Germline CDR1 and CDR2: KGHSH and LQKENI. V shed 4 bases, J shed 7 bases, and the junction held 12 bases outside the gene matches. The CDR3 is CASSHEKRGTSNEQFF. Here the CDR3 DNA reads TGTGCCAGCTCACACGAGAAGCGGGGGACGAGTAATGAGCAGTTCTTC.

This chain uses TRBV19 with TRBJ2-7; perhaps TRBD1 as D (6 bases). Per germline, CDR1 LNHDA and CDR2 SQIVND (reference sequence). Deletions cut 7 bases from V and 3 bases from J, with 13 bases between. This CDR3 has 13 residues. CDR3 sequence reads: CASTPGHSYEQYF. CDR3 DNA: TGTGCCAGTACCCCGGGACATAGCTACGAGCAGTACTTC.

This chain links TRBV18 with TRBJ2-1, with 11 bases lining up with TRBD1. This CDR3 is 14 amino acids long. Germline trimming cut 5 bases from V and 4 bases from J; bases unmatched to any gene: 1. Germline assignment: CDR1 KGHSH and CDR2 LQKENI. CDR3 nucleotides: TGTGCCAGCTCAGGGACAGGGGGGTACAATGAGCAGTTCTTC. It codes for CASSGTGGYNEQFF.

The chain joins TRBV14 to TRBJ2-3; 11 positions match TRBD2. Germline lookup yields CDR1 SGHDN and CDR2 FVKESK. The ends lost 0 bases at V and 4 bases at J; junction bases unmatched: 3. The CDR3 is 16 amino acids. CDR3 bases: TGTGCCAGCAGCCAAGAGTGGGGACTAGCGGCAGATACGCAGTATTTT. This gives the protein CASSQEWGLAADTQYF.

The sample holds a few counts of this clone. The genes are TRBV5-6 and TRBJ2-7; TRBD1 matches 8 bases. The CDR3 covers 17 residues. Germline V gives CDR1 SGHDT, CDR2 YYEEEE. V trimming: 1 base; J trimming: 2 bases; junction bases outside the gene matches: 11. CDR3 DNA: TGTGCCAGCAGCTTGAGACAGGGGAAAGTAAGTCCCTACGAGCAGTACTTC. It is translated as CASSLRQGKVSPYEQYF.

This clone is a singleton in its sample. The chain uses TRBV7-7 and TRBJ2-5; 9 bases align to TRBD2. CDR1 and CDR2 from the germline V gene are SSHAT and FNYEAQ (reference sequence). Trimming at V came to 5 bases and at J to 5 bases, leaving 12 bases not matched to a gene. The CDR3 covers 16 residues. CDR3: CASSPGGTSSRETQYF. CDR3 nucleotides: TGTGCCAGCAGCCCCGGGGGGACTAGCTCTAGGGAGACCCAGTACTTC.